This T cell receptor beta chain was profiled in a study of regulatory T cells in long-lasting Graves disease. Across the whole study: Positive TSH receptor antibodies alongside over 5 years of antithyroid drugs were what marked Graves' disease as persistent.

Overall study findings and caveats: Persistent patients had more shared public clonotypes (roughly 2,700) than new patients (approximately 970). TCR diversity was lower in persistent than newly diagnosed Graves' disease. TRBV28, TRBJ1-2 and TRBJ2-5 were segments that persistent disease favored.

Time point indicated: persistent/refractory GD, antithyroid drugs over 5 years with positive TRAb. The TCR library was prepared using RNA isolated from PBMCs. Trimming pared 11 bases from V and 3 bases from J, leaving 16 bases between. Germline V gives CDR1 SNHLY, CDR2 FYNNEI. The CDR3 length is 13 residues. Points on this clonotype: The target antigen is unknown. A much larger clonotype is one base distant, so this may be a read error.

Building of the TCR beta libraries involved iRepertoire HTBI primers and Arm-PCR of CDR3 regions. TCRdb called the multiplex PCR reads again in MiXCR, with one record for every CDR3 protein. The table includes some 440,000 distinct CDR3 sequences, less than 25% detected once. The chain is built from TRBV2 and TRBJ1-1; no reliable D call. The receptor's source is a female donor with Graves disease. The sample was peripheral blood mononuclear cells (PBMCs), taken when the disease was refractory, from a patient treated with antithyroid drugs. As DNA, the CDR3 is TGTGCCGGCAAGCCCGCCACCTACACTGAAGCTTTCTTT. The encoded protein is CAGKPATYTEAFF.